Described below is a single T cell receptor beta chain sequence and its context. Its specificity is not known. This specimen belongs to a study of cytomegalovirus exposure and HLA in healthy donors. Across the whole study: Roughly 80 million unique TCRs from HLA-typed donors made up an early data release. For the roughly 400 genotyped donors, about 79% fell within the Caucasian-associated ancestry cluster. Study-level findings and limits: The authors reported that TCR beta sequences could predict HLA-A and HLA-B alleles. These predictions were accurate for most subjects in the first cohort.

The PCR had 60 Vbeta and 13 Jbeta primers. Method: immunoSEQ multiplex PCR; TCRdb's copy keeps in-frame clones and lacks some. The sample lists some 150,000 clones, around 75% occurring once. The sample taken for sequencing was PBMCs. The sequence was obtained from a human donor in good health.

As DNA, the CDR3 is TGTGCCAGCAGCGGTACTCAGGGGCAAGGTGGCTACACCTTC. It translates to CASSGTQGQGGYTF. The V and J genes are TRBV9 and TRBJ1-2; D may be TRBD1 (6 bases). CDR3 size: 14 residues. Trimming shortened V by 3 bases and J by 7 bases, and 16 bases separated the two germline ends. Germline V lookup: CDR1 SGDLS, CDR2 YYNGEE.